This entry lists 9 T cell receptor beta chains sequenced from one sample in a study of Ad26.COV2.S vaccination and SARS-CoV-2 variants. Indicated treatment: some 19 received Ad26.COV2.S at low or high dose, single or two shots; roughly five received placebo; per-sample allocation not given. After the first vaccine or placebo injection, samples were drawn on day 63. Sequencing was performed with immunoSEQ multiplex PCR; in TCRdb, only in-frame clones are kept and a portion is missing. The sample has about 680,000 clones, 89% seen once. The sample in question was peripheral blood, obtained in a trial of Ad26.COV2.S vaccine versus placebo. Receptor source: a person between 18 and 65 years old who received the Ad26.COV2.S COVID-19 vaccine or a placebo.

This chain connects TRBV25-1 to TRBJ1-3; 8 bases match TRBD1. Germline V gene lookup returns CDR1 MGHDK and CDR2 SYGVNS. The length of the CDR3 is 15 residues. V dropped 4 bases and J dropped 7; count of bases not matched to a gene: 9. Here the CDR3 reads CASSATGGPWNTIYF. The CDR3 nucleotides are TGTGCCAGCAGTGCTACAGGGGGGCCGTGGAACACCATATATTTT.

The chain is built from TRBV5-4 and TRBJ1-1; D perhaps matches TRBD1 (5 bases). V lost 7 bases to trimming and J lost 5 bases, with 15 bases between them. Germline assignment: CDR1 SGHNT and CDR2 YYREEE (reference sequence). The length of the CDR3 is 13 residues. The CDR3 DNA is TGTGCCAGCGCCCGGGGGGGAAGAACTGAAGCTTTCTTT. It codes for CASARGGRTEAFF.

The chain is built from TRBV11-2 and TRBJ2-1, with 14 bases fitting TRBD2. The V segment lost 4 bases and the J segment 7 bases; nucleotides outside the gene matches: 15. Germline V CDR1 and CDR2: SGHAT, FQNNGV. The CDR3 is 19 residues long. CDR3 residues: CASSSLGTSGGRSRNEQFF. The CDR3, as DNA: TGTGCCAGCAGCTCCCTCGGGACTAGCGGGGGAAGGTCTCGGAATGAGCAGTTCTTC.

The rearrangement links TRBV5-1 to TRBJ1-4; tentatively, D is TRBD1 (5 bases). Deletions cut 3 bases from V and 1 base from J, with 10 bases between. Germline CDR1 SGHRS, CDR2 YFSETQ. The CDR3 extends over 15 amino acids. CDR3 sequence: CASSYQGRTNEKLFF. CDR3 nucleotides: TGCGCCAGCAGCTACCAGGGTCGAACTAATGAAAAACTGTTTTTT.

The rearrangement uses TRBV19 and TRBJ1-5, with 7 bases fitting TRBD1. The length of the CDR3 is 17 residues. J was trimmed by 4 bases and V by 5 bases; bases with no gene match: 14. Germline-derived CDR1 and CDR2 are LNHDA and SQIVND (reference sequence). CDR3 sequence: CASSLEVGRGRNQPQHF. CDR3 nucleotides: TGTGCCAGTAGTCTCGAGGTGGGGAGGGGGCGGAATCAGCCCCAGCATTTT.

This clone was seen a handful of times. V and J are TRBV7-2 and TRBJ1-1, with D unresolved. Germline-derived CDR1 and CDR2 are SGHTA and FQGNSA. The CDR3 loop spans 16 amino acids. Trimming pared 5 bases from V and 1 base from J, leaving 17 bases between. This CDR3 is CASSPPWGSRNTEAFF. DNA for the CDR3: TGTGCCAGCAGCCCCCCGTGGGGTTCACGGAACACTGAAGCTTTCTTT.

This rearrangement joins TRBV6-4 to TRBJ2-4; D gene unclear. Per germline, CDR1 MRHNA and CDR2 SNTAGT. The CDR3 spans 14 residues. Trimming stripped 6 bases from V and 7 bases from J, with 16 bases between. CDR3 region: CASSPEERGNIQYF. CDR3 bases: TGTGCCAGCAGCCCCGAAGAACGTGGGAACATTCAGTACTTC.

In DNA, the CDR3 is TGTGCCAGCACCCAGAGAAACACCATATATTTT. Encoded protein: CASTQRNTIYF. The chain carries TRBV2 and TRBJ1-3; no clear D. Trimming pared 7 bases from V and 5 bases from J, leaving 6 bases between. Per germline, CDR1 SNHLY and CDR2 FYNNEI. This CDR3 has 11 amino acids.

This chain connects TRBV27 to TRBJ2-1; D gene unclear. CDR3 length: 15 amino acids. Trimming left V 2 bases short and J 10 bases short, with 18 bases between. CDR1 and CDR2 (germline): MNHEY, SMNVEV (reference sequence). The DNA of the CDR3 is TGTGCCAGCAGTTTACGGCGGCACAACGGAGAAGAGCAGTTCTTC. Translated: CASSLRRHNGEEQFF.